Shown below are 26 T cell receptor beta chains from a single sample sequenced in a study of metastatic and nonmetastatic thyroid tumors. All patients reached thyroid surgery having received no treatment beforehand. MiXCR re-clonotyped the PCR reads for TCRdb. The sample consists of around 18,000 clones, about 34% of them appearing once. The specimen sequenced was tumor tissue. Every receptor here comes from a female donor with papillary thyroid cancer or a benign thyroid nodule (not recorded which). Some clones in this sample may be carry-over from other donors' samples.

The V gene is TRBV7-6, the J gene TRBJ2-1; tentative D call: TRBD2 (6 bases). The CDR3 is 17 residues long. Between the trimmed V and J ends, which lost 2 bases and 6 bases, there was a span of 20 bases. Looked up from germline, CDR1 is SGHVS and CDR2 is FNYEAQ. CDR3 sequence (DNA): TGTGCCAGCAGCTTACTAGCGAACGTGGGTTTAGGCAATGAGCAGTTCTTC. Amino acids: CASSLLANVGLGNEQFF.

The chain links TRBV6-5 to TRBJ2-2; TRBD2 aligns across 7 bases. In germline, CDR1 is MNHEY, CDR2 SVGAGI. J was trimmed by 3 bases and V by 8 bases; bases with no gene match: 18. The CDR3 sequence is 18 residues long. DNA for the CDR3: TGTGCCAGCGGGGGAGCTAGCGGAGGGGTTCGGTACACCGGGGAGCTGTTTTTT. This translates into CASGGASGGVRYTGELFF.

The CDR3 loop is CSDAGGPGEQFF. CDR3 bases: TGCAGTGACGCGGGAGGGCCAGGTGAGCAGTTCTTC. V usage is TRBV20-1 and J usage is TRBJ2-1; TRBD2 matches 9 bases. The CDR3 extends over 12 amino acids. CDR1 and CDR2 from the germline V gene are DFQATT and SNEGSKA (reference sequence). The ends lost 7 bases at V and 9 bases at J; junction bases unmatched: 7.

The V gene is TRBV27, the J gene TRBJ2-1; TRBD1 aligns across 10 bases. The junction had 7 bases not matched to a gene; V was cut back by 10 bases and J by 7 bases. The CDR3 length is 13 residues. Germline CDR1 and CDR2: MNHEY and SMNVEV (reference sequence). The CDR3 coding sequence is TGTGCCACCCGACAGGGGGCTCAGAATGAGCAGTTCTTC. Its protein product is CATRQGAQNEQFF.

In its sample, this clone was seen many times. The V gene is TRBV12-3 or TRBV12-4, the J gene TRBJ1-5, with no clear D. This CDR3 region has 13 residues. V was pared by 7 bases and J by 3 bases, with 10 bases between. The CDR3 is CASTASLNQPQHF. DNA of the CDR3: TGTGCCAGCACCGCCAGCCTCAATCAGCCCCAGCATTTT.

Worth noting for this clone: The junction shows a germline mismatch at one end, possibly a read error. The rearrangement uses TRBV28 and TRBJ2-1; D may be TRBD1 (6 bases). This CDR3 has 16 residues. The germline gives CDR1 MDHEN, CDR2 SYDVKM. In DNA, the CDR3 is TGTGCCAGCAGTGAAAGGAGAGGGGACACACACAATGAGCGGTTCTTC. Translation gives CASSERRGDTHNERFF.

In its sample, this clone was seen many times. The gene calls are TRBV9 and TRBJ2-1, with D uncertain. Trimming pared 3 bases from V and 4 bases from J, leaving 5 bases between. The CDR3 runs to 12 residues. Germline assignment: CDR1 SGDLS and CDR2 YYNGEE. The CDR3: CASSAAYNEQFF. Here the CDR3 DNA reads TGTGCCAGCAGCGCCGCGTACAATGAGCAGTTCTTC.

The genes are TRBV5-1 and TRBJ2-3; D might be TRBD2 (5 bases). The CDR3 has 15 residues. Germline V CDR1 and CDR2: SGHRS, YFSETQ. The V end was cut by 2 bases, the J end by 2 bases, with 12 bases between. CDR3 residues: CASSFRGRITDTQYF. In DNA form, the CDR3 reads TGCGCCAGCAGCTTCCGGGGTCGGATCACAGATACGCAGTATTTT.

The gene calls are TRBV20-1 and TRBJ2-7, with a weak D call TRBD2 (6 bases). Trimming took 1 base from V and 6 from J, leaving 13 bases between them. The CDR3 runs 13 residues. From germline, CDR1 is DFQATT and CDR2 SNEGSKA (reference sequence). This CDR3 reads CSARGYREREQYF. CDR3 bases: TGCAGTGCTAGAGGGTACCGGGAGCGCGAGCAGTACTTC.

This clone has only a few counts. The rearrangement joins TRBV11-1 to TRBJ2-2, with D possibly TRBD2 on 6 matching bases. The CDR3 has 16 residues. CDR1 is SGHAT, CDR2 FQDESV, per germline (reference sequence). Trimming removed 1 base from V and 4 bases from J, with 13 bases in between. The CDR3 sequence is CASSLVLLASTGELFF. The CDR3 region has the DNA TGTGCCAGCAGCTTAGTTTTACTAGCTTCCACCGGGGAGCTGTTTTTT.

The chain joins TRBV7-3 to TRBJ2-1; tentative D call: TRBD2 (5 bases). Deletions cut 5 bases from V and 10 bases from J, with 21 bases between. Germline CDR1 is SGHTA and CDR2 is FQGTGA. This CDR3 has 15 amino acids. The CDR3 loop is CASSQNGIAGLEQFF. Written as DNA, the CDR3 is TGTGCCAGCAGCCAAAACGGGATCGCTGGTTTAGAGCAGTTCTTC. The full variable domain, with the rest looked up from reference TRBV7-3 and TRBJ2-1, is GAGVSQTPSNKVTEKGKYVELRCDPISGHTALYWYRQSLGQGPEFLIYFQGTGAADDSGLPNDRFFAVRPEGSVSTLKIQRTERGDSAVYLCASSQNGIAGLEQFFGPGTRLTVL.

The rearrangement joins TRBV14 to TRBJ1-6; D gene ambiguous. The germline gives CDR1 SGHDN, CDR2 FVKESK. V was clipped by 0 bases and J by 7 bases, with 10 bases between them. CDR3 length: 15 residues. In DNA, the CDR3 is TGTGCCAGCAGCCAAGACCGGACGGGGAATTCACCCCTCCACTTT. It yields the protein CASSQDRTGNSPLHF. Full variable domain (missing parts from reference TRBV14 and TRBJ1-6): EAGVTQFPSHSVIEKGQTVTLRCDPISGHDNLYWYRRVMGKEIKFLLHFVKESKQDESGMPNNRFLAERTGGTYSTLKVQPAELEDSGVYFCASSQDRTGNSPLHFGNGTRLTVT.

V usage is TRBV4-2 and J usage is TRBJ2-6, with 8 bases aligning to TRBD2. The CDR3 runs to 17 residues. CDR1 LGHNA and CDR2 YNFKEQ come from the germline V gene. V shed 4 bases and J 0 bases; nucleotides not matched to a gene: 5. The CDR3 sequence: CASSRSGAGSGANVLTF. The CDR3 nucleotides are TGTGCCAGCAGCCGTAGCGGGGCCGGCTCTGGGGCCAACGTCCTGACTTTC.

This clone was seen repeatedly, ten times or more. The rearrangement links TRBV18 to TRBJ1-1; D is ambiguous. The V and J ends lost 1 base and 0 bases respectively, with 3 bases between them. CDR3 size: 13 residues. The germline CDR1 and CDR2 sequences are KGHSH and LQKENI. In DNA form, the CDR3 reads TGTGCCAGCTCACCACGCGTGAACACTGAAGCTTTCTTT. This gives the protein CASSPRVNTEAFF.

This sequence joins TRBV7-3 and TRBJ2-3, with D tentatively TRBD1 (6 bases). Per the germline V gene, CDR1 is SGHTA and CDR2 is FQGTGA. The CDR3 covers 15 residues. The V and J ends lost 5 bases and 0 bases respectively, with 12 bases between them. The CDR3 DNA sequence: TGTGCCAGCAGCCCAGGGGTCACTAGCACAGATACGCAGTATTTT. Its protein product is CASSPGVTSTDTQYF.

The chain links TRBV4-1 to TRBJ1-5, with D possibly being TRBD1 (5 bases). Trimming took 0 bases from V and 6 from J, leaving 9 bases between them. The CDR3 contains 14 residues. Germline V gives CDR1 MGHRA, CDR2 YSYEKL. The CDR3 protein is CASSQDQGTQPQHF. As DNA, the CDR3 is TGCGCCAGCAGCCAAGATCAGGGAACTCAGCCCCAGCATTTT.

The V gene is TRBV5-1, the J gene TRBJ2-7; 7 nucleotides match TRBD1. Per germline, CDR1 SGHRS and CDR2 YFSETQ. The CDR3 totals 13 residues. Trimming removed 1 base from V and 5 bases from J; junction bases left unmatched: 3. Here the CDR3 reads CASSLNRGHEQYF. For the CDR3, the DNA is TGCGCCAGCAGCTTGAACAGGGGCCACGAGCAGTACTTC. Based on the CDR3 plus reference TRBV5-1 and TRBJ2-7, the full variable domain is KAGVTQTPRYLIKTRGQQVTLSCSPISGHRSVSWYQQTPGQGLQFLFEYFSETQRNKGNFPGRFSGRQFSNSRSEMNVSTLELGDSALYLCASSLNRGHEQYFGPGTRLTVT.

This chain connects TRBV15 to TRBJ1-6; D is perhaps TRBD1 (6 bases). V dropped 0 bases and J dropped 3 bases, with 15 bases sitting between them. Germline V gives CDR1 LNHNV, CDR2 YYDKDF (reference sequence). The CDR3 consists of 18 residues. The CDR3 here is CATSRDLRGSRYNSPLHF. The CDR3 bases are TGTGCCACCAGCAGAGATCTGAGGGGGTCACGCTATAATTCACCCCTCCACTTT.

The CDR3 loop is CASSTGEPTDTQYF. As DNA, the CDR3 is TGTGCCAGCAGTACGGGGGAGCCCACAGATACGCAGTATTTT. This chain links TRBV6-1 with TRBJ2-3; D is possibly TRBD2 (6 bases). Germline-derived CDR1 and CDR2 are MNHNS and SASEGT. Trimming cost V 5 bases and J 2 bases, with 11 bases left between them. The CDR3 totals 14 residues.

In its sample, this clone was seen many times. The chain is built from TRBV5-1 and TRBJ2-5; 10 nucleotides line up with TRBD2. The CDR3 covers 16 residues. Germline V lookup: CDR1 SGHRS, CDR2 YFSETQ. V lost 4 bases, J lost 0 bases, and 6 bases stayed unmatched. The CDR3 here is CASSHKAGGYQETQYF. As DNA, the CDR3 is TGCGCCAGCAGCCATAAAGCGGGAGGGTACCAAGAGACCCAGTACTTC.

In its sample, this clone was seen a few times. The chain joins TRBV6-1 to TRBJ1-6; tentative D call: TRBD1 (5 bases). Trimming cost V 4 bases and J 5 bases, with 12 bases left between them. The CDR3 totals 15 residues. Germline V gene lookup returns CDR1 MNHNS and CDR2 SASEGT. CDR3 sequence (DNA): TGTGCCAGCAGTGTACAGACAGCTGATAATTCACCCCTCCACTTT. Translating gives CASSVQTADNSPLHF.

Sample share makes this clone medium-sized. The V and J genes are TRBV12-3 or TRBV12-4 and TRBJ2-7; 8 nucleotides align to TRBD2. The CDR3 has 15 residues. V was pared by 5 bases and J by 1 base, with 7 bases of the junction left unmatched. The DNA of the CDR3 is TGTGCCAGCAGTCCTAGGGCGGGAGGTTCCTACGAGCAGTACTTC. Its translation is CASSPRAGGSYEQYF.

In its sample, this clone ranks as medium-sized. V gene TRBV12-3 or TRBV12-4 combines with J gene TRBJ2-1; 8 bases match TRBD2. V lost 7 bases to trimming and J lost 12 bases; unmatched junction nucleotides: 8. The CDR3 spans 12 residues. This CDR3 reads CASTSSGIGQFF. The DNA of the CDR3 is TGTGCCAGCACCAGTAGCGGGATAGGGCAGTTCTTC.

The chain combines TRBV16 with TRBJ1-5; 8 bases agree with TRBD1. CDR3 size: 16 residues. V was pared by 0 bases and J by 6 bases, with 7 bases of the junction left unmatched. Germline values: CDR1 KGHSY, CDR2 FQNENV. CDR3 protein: CASSQSRSGGGQPQHF. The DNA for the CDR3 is TGTGCCAGCAGCCAATCTAGGTCAGGGGGCGGTCAGCCCCAGCATTTT.

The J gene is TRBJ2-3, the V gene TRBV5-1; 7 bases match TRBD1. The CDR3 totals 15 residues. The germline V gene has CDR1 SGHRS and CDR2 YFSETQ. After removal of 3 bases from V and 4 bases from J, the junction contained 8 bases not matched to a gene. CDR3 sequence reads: CASSSTGSLADTQYF. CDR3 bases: TGCGCCAGCAGCTCGACAGGGTCTTTGGCAGATACGCAGTATTTT.

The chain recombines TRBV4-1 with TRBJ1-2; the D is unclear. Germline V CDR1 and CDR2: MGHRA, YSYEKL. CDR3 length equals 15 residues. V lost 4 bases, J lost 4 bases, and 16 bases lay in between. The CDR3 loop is CASSPPGSNIYGYTF. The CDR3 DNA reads TGCGCCAGCAGCCCGCCAGGTTCGAACATCTATGGCTACACCTTC.